This T cell receptor (beta chain) was profiled in a study of cytomegalovirus exposure and HLA in healthy donors. Study at large: The roughly 120 million unique TCR beta sequences, from approximately 170 million T cells, were found by an earlier analysis.

As regards this clone: The antigen is unknown.

Regarding the study as a whole: A link between a missense DCLRE1C variant and TCR beta V- and J-gene trimming emerged from a later analysis.

The PCR contained 60 Vbeta and 13 Jbeta primers. The assay was immunoSEQ multiplex PCR, and TCRdb's table has in-frame clones only and misses some. The repertoire holds 150,000 to 160,000 clones, with 70% to 90% as singletons. CDR3 length equals 16 residues. Losses at the gene ends were 0 bases for V and 4 bases for J; bases not matched to a gene: 6. Per the germline V gene, CDR1 is SGDLS and CDR2 is YYNGEE. The rearrangement links TRBV9 to TRBJ2-7; 11 bases agree with TRBD1. The receptor was derived from a woman aged 18-29 years in good health and CMV-seronegative. The sample comprised PBMCs. The CDR3 sequence: CASSVGTGGFWYEQYF. CDR3 coding DNA: TGTGCCAGCAGCGTAGGGACAGGGGGCTTCTGGTACGAGCAGTACTTC.